Listed below are T cell receptor beta chains from one sample, sequenced in a study of T cell repertoires in cytomegalovirus infection. TCRdb re-called the reads with MiXCR, one entry per CDR3 protein. The profile shows some 310,000 distinct CDR3 sequences, around 25% of them singletons. These receptors are not linked to any known antigen. The sequenced sample was cultured PBMCs, obtained from culture after CMV antigen stimulation. Receptors originate from a human donor in good health (CMV status not recorded). Some clones in this sample may be carry-over from other donors' samples. Both conserved end residues are part of each CDR3. Fields, in order: D gene, clone size, V gene, J gene, CDR3 DNA, CDR3 protein. The D gene is left open where the match is weak. Clone sizes are given selectively: once, few, many, or a class where the clone is expanded.

d_gene: TRBD2
abundance: many
v_gene: TRBV7-2
j_gene: TRBJ2-4
CDR3nt: TGTGCCAGCAGCTTATCTAGCGGGAGTGCCAAAAACATTCAGTACTTC
CDR3aa: CASSLSSGSAKNIQYF

d_gene: -
abundance: -
v_gene: TRBV24-1
j_gene: TRBJ2-5
CDR3nt: TGTGCCACCAGTGCCGGAAGCCTTGGGAGAAGCATACAAGAGACCCAGTACTTC
CDR3aa: CATSAGSLGRSIQETQYF

d_gene: -
abundance: few
v_gene: TRBV12-3/TRBV12-4
j_gene: TRBJ2-5
CDR3nt: TGTGCCAGCAGTTTCCCGGGCCAAAAGACTGGGGAGACCCAGTACTTC
CDR3aa: CASSFPGQKTGETQYF

d_gene: TRBD1
abundance: -
v_gene: TRBV6-2/TRBV6-3
j_gene: TRBJ1-2
CDR3nt: TGTGCCAGCAGCACTCTGTCCGGGACAGGGCCCCCAAAGGGCTACACCTTC
CDR3aa: CASSTLSGTGPPKGYTF

d_gene: -
abundance: few
v_gene: TRBV5-6
j_gene: TRBJ1-2
CDR3nt: TGTGCCAGCAGCCTCGTTCCAGGGGCCAGCTATGGCTACACCTTC
CDR3aa: CASSLVPGASYGYTF

d_gene: -
abundance: -
v_gene: TRBV30
j_gene: TRBJ2-5
CDR3nt: TGTGCCTGGAGTGTAGGTGGGAGCACGGAGACCCAGTACTTC
CDR3aa: CAWSVGGSTETQYF

d_gene: TRBD1
abundance: many
v_gene: TRBV7-6
j_gene: TRBJ2-1
CDR3nt: TGTGCCAGCAGCTTCCGACCGGGACAGGATATCGGTGAGCAGTTCTTC
CDR3aa: CASSFRPGQDIGEQFF

d_gene: -
abundance: -
v_gene: TRBV6-6
j_gene: TRBJ2-5
CDR3nt: TGTGCCAGCAGTAGGGACATCCAAGAGACCCAGTACTTC
CDR3aa: CASSRDIQETQYF

d_gene: TRBD1
abundance: -
v_gene: TRBV10-3
j_gene: TRBJ1-2
CDR3nt: TGTGCCATCACCGAGCAGACAGGGAATGGCTACACCTTC
CDR3aa: CAITEQTGNGYTF

d_gene: TRBD2
abundance: -
v_gene: TRBV10-3
j_gene: TRBJ2-5
CDR3nt: TGTGCCATCAGTGATAAGCGGGGGGTCCAAGAGACCCAGTACTTC
CDR3aa: CAISDKRGVQETQYF

d_gene: TRBD1
abundance: -
v_gene: TRBV24-1
j_gene: TRBJ2-6
CDR3nt: TGTGCCACCAGTGATGACAGGGTTTTAAGTCCTGGGGCCAACGTCCTGACTTTC
CDR3aa: CATSDDRVLSPGANVLTF

d_gene: -
abundance: few
v_gene: TRBV10-3
j_gene: TRBJ1-1
CDR3nt: TGTGCCATCCTTTCGGGATTAAACACTGAAGCTTTCTTT
CDR3aa: CAILSGLNTEAFF

d_gene: -
abundance: -
v_gene: TRBV7-6
j_gene: TRBJ2-7
CDR3nt: TGTGCCAGCACTCGGGCATCGTCCTACGAGCAGTACTTC
CDR3aa: CASTRASSYEQYF

d_gene: -
abundance: -
v_gene: TRBV7-9
j_gene: TRBJ2-7
CDR3nt: TGTGCCAGCAGCTCACGCTTGGCGGTGTACAGCGGGGAGCAGTACTTC
CDR3aa: CASSSRLAVYSGEQYF

d_gene: TRBD1
abundance: few
v_gene: TRBV27
j_gene: TRBJ1-6
CDR3nt: TGTGCCAGCACCTCACCGGACAGGGGAGGTTCACCCCTCCACTTT
CDR3aa: CASTSPDRGGSPLHF

d_gene: -
abundance: few
v_gene: TRBV6-5
j_gene: TRBJ1-1
CDR3nt: TGTGCCAGCAGTTACTGGGGGAGGGTGGGCACTGAAGCTTTCTTT
CDR3aa: CASSYWGRVGTEAFF

d_gene: -
abundance: -
v_gene: TRBV4-3
j_gene: TRBJ2-1
CDR3nt: TGCGCCAGCAGCCAAGATAGTTCGGTTGAGCAGTTCTTC
CDR3aa: CASSQDSSVEQFF

d_gene: -
abundance: -
v_gene: TRBV14
j_gene: TRBJ2-1
CDR3nt: TGTGCCAGCAGCCAAGTCTGGGGGAGTGAGCAGTTCTTC
CDR3aa: CASSQVWGSEQFF

d_gene: -
abundance: many
v_gene: TRBV7-6
j_gene: TRBJ2-3
CDR3nt: TGTGCCAGCAGCTTAGACCAGGGCACAGATACGCAGTATTTT
CDR3aa: CASSLDQGTDTQYF

d_gene: -
abundance: -
v_gene: TRBV27
j_gene: TRBJ2-2
CDR3nt: TGTGCCAGCAGTTTATTCCGGGAGTGGTGCACCGGGGAGCTGTTTTTT
CDR3aa: CASSLFREWCTGELFF

d_gene: -
abundance: -
v_gene: TRBV10-3
j_gene: TRBJ2-1
CDR3nt: TGTGCCATCAGTGAGTGGCAGAATGAGCAGTTCTTC
CDR3aa: CAISEWQNEQFF

d_gene: -
abundance: -
v_gene: TRBV7-9
j_gene: TRBJ1-3
CDR3nt: TGTGCCAGCAGCTTAGCAGCTGGAAACACCATATATTTT
CDR3aa: CASSLAAGNTIYF

d_gene: -
abundance: -
v_gene: TRBV28
j_gene: TRBJ1-2
CDR3nt: TGTGCCAGCAGTCTTCAACTAGACAGGAACGATAACTATGGCTACACCTTC
CDR3aa: CASSLQLDRNDNYGYTF

d_gene: -
abundance: few
v_gene: TRBV7-2
j_gene: TRBJ2-1
CDR3nt: TGTGCCAGCAGCTTAGTTCCGGGAAGGGATGAGCAGTTCTTC
CDR3aa: CASSLVPGRDEQFF

d_gene: -
abundance: -
v_gene: TRBV10-3
j_gene: TRBJ2-7
CDR3nt: TGTGCCATCAGTGAGTCCACTCGATGGGGGGAGCAGTACTTC
CDR3aa: CAISESTRWGEQYF

d_gene: -
abundance: -
v_gene: TRBV29-1
j_gene: TRBJ2-1
CDR3nt: TGCAGCGTTGAAGTGCCCGCCTACAATGAGCAGTTCTTC
CDR3aa: CSVEVPAYNEQFF

d_gene: -
abundance: few
v_gene: TRBV28
j_gene: TRBJ1-1
CDR3nt: TGTGCCAGCAGTTCTCCACACTCGAAGTACACTGAAGCTTTCTTT
CDR3aa: CASSSPHSKYTEAFF

d_gene: -
abundance: -
v_gene: TRBV2
j_gene: TRBJ2-3
CDR3nt: TGTGCCAGCAGCGAAGGCCTAGATACGCAGTATTTT
CDR3aa: CASSEGLDTQYF

d_gene: -
abundance: -
v_gene: TRBV7-4
j_gene: TRBJ2-1
CDR3nt: TGTGCCAGCAGCTTAACGAGGGGTGAGCAGTTCTTC
CDR3aa: CASSLTRGEQFF

d_gene: -
abundance: once
v_gene: TRBV9
j_gene: TRBJ1-6
CDR3nt: TGTGCCAGCAGCGTAGGGTATTCGGGCCATACCTATAATTCACCCCTCCACTTT
CDR3aa: CASSVGYSGHTYNSPLHF

d_gene: TRBD2
abundance: -
v_gene: TRBV12-5
j_gene: TRBJ2-5
CDR3nt: TGTGCTAGTGGTTTGAGACTAGCGGGAGTTGGAGAGACCCAGTACTTC
CDR3aa: CASGLRLAGVGETQYF

d_gene: -
abundance: -
v_gene: TRBV20-1
j_gene: TRBJ2-1
CDR3nt: TGCAGTGCTAGAGTGTCGGTTGACAATGAGCAGTTCTTC
CDR3aa: CSARVSVDNEQFF

d_gene: TRBD1
abundance: -
v_gene: TRBV28
j_gene: TRBJ1-4
CDR3nt: TGTGCCAGCAAAGAGGGGGCAGGAACTAATGAAAAACTGTTTTTT
CDR3aa: CASKEGAGTNEKLFF

d_gene: -
abundance: few
v_gene: TRBV24-1
j_gene: TRBJ2-3
CDR3nt: TGTGCCACCAGTGATTCTGGACAGCCCACAGATACGCAGTATTTT
CDR3aa: CATSDSGQPTDTQYF

d_gene: TRBD1
abundance: few
v_gene: TRBV5-1
j_gene: TRBJ2-7
CDR3nt: TGCGCCAGCAGCACATCCCCGGGACAGGGCGATAAGAAGCAGTACTTC
CDR3aa: CASSTSPGQGDKKQYF

d_gene: -
abundance: -
v_gene: TRBV28
j_gene: TRBJ1-2
CDR3nt: TGTGCCAGCAGTTTACCAGGGAGCTATGGCTACACCTTC
CDR3aa: CASSLPGSYGYTF

d_gene: TRBD2
abundance: many
v_gene: TRBV7-7
j_gene: TRBJ2-3
CDR3nt: TGTGCTAGCAGCTTTCTGTTGCGGGAGTTGACAGATACGCAGTATTTT
CDR3aa: CASSFLLRELTDTQYF

d_gene: TRBD2
abundance: few
v_gene: TRBV4-1
j_gene: TRBJ2-1
CDR3nt: TGCGCCAGCAGCCTAATAGCGGGAGCTGAGCAGTTCTTC
CDR3aa: CASSLIAGAEQFF

d_gene: -
abundance: many
v_gene: TRBV28
j_gene: TRBJ2-1
CDR3nt: TGTGCCAGCAGTTCGCACCGGGACACCAATGAGCAGTTCTTC
CDR3aa: CASSSHRDTNEQFF

d_gene: -
abundance: many
v_gene: TRBV7-6
j_gene: TRBJ2-2
CDR3nt: TGTGCCAGCAGCTTAGCTCCGTTTGGCGGGGAGCTGTTTTTT
CDR3aa: CASSLAPFGGELFF

d_gene: -
abundance: few
v_gene: TRBV6-8
j_gene: TRBJ2-1
CDR3nt: TGTGCCAGCAGTTACTCGGTCAGGGTCGATGAGCAGTTCTTC
CDR3aa: CASSYSVRVDEQFF

d_gene: -
abundance: -
v_gene: TRBV7-9
j_gene: TRBJ2-1
CDR3nt: TGTGCCAGCAGCCCCCCGGGGACCCCGCAATTCTTC
CDR3aa: CASSPPGTPQFF

d_gene: -
abundance: -
v_gene: TRBV24-1
j_gene: TRBJ2-6
CDR3nt: TGTGCCAAGAAGTCCCGGCGGCTCTCTGGGGCCAACGTCCTGACTTTC
CDR3aa: CAKKSRRLSGANVLTF

d_gene: TRBD1
abundance: few
v_gene: TRBV6-6
j_gene: TRBJ2-3
CDR3nt: TGTGCCAGCAGCCGATTGGACAGGGGAGGCACAGATACGCAGTATTTT
CDR3aa: CASSRLDRGGTDTQYF

d_gene: TRBD2
abundance: few
v_gene: TRBV5-4
j_gene: TRBJ2-1
CDR3nt: TGTGCCAGCAGCTCACACGCTCGGAGAGCGGGAGGGTTCTCCTACAATGAGCAGTTCTTC
CDR3aa: CASSSHARRAGGFSYNEQFF

d_gene: -
abundance: many
v_gene: TRBV7-8
j_gene: TRBJ2-1
CDR3nt: TGTGCCAGCAGCTTAGGCGTGGGGGTTTACAATGAGCAGTTCTTC
CDR3aa: CASSLGVGVYNEQFF

d_gene: -
abundance: few
v_gene: TRBV5-5
j_gene: TRBJ2-1
CDR3nt: TGTGCCAGCAGCTTGGTCGAGACTAGTAAATTCAATGAGCAGTTCTTC
CDR3aa: CASSLVETSKFNEQFF

d_gene: -
abundance: -
v_gene: TRBV7-9
j_gene: TRBJ2-5
CDR3nt: TGTGCCAGCAGCCCTGGGCCCCGCCCGGGAGAGACCCAGTACTTC
CDR3aa: CASSPGPRPGETQYF

d_gene: TRBD2
abundance: many
v_gene: TRBV7-2
j_gene: TRBJ2-2
CDR3nt: TGTGCCAGCAGCTTAGTCGGGACTAGAGGTACCGGGGAGCTGTTTTTT
CDR3aa: CASSLVGTRGTGELFF

d_gene: TRBD1
abundance: few
v_gene: TRBV7-2
j_gene: TRBJ1-2
CDR3nt: TGTGCCAGCAGCTTAGAGGTTTCCAGGGGGTCTGGCTACACCTTC
CDR3aa: CASSLEVSRGSGYTF

d_gene: TRBD1
abundance: many
v_gene: TRBV7-2
j_gene: TRBJ2-7
CDR3nt: TGTGCCAGCAGCCCCTCCGGGACAGACTCCTACGAGCAGTACTTC
CDR3aa: CASSPSGTDSYEQYF

d_gene: -
abundance: few
v_gene: TRBV27
j_gene: TRBJ2-1
CDR3nt: TGTGCCAGCAGTTTTGCCCGGATGGACAATGAGCAGTTCTTC
CDR3aa: CASSFARMDNEQFF

d_gene: TRBD2
abundance: many
v_gene: TRBV7-8
j_gene: TRBJ2-3
CDR3nt: TGTGCCAGCAGCTTACTTTTCGGGAGGGATAGCACAGATACGCAGTATTTT
CDR3aa: CASSLLFGRDSTDTQYF